What follows are 23 T cell receptor beta chains derived from one specimen sequenced in a study of T cell repertoires in cytomegalovirus infection. TCRdb reanalysed the reads using MiXCR and keeps one entry per CDR3 protein. The data hold 500,000 to 600,000 distinct CDR3 sequences, with 16% observed a single time. Sequenced sample: CD8+ T cells from PBMCs. Every receptor here comes from a human donor in good health (CMV status not recorded). Some clones in this sample may be carry-over from other donors' samples.

The sample holds a few counts of this clonotype. V gene TRBV6-5 combines with J gene TRBJ1-5; D unclear. CDR3 length equals 13 residues. The V gene lost 0 bases and the J gene lost 2 bases, with 2 bases spanning the gap. Per germline, CDR1 MNHEY and CDR2 SVGAGI. CDR3 protein: CASSYSRNQPQHF. CDR3 bases: TGTGCCAGCAGTTACTCGCGCAATCAGCCCCAGCATTTT.

The sample holds a few counts of this clonotype. The chain combines TRBV15 with TRBJ2-1; D is unclear. This CDR3 spans 14 amino acids. Germline-derived CDR1 and CDR2 are LNHNV and YYDKDF (reference sequence). Trimming left V 5 bases short and J 3 bases short, with 11 bases between. The CDR3 nucleotides are TGTGCCACCAGCTCCCCGTGGGGCTACAATGAGCAGTTCTTC. It codes for CATSSPWGYNEQFF.

This rearrangement joins TRBV19 to TRBJ2-1; TRBD1 matches at 9 bases. This CDR3 is 15 amino acids long. Germline values: CDR1 LNHDA, CDR2 SQIVND (reference sequence). V dropped 10 bases and J dropped 1; count of bases not matched to a gene: 8. The CDR3 protein is CATAPDRGSYNEQFF. In nucleotides, the CDR3 is TGTGCCACTGCCCCCGACAGGGGGTCCTACAATGAGCAGTTCTTC.

This clonotype was seen many times. The V and J genes are TRBV5-6 and TRBJ2-7; TRBD1 matches at 7 bases. J was trimmed by 2 bases and V by 0 bases; bases with no gene match: 5. The germline V gene has CDR1 SGHDT and CDR2 YYEEEE. The CDR3 sequence is 15 residues long. DNA for the CDR3: TGTGCCAGCAGCTTGGAAGTGACAGGGCCCTACGAGCAGTACTTC. It yields the protein CASSLEVTGPYEQYF.

V gene TRBV18 combines with J gene TRBJ2-5, with 10 bases matching TRBD2. Unmatched junction bases numbered 12, after V lost 5 bases and J lost 9 bases. This CDR3 is 15 amino acids long. The germline V gene encodes CDR1 KGHSH and CDR2 LQKENI. The CDR3 DNA sequence: TGTGCCAGCTCAACGACGACTAGCGGGCTCAGGGCCCAGTACTTC. Translation: CASSTTTSGLRAQYF.

This clonotype was counted a few times. This sequence joins TRBV5-6 and TRBJ2-2, with D possibly TRBD2 on 5 matching bases. Looked up from germline, CDR1 is SGHDT and CDR2 is YYEEEE. The CDR3 runs 15 residues. V was cut by 1 base and J by 3 bases, with 10 bases left in between. This chain's CDR3 is CASSLREGYTGELFF. For the CDR3, the DNA is TGTGCCAGCAGCTTGCGGGAAGGTTACACCGGGGAGCTGTTTTTT.

This clonotype has a handful of counts. The gene calls are TRBV9 and TRBJ1-3; 8 nucleotides align to TRBD1. Germline loops: CDR1 SGDLS, CDR2 YYNGEE. J lost 2 bases, V lost 4 bases, and 2 bases had no gene match. The CDR3 length is 14 residues. CDR3 nucleotide sequence: TGTGCCAGCAGCTCGGACAGGGCTGGAAACACCATATATTTT. Translation: CASSSDRAGNTIYF.

The sample holds a few counts of this clonotype. V and J are TRBV27 and TRBJ1-6; no clear D. The germline CDR1 and CDR2 sequences are MNHEY and SMNVEV (reference sequence). This CDR3 has 12 residues. Trimming stripped 6 bases from V and 6 bases from J, with 6 bases between. The CDR3: CASREVNSPLHF. In nucleotides, the CDR3 is TGTGCCAGCAGAGAGGTTAATTCACCCCTCCACTTT.

This clonotype was picked up many times. The V and J genes are TRBV18 and TRBJ2-1, with D possibly matching TRBD2 (6 bases). CDR1 KGHSH and CDR2 LQKENI come from the germline V gene. This CDR3 spans 16 amino acids. V lost 1 base and J lost 7, with 17 bases in between. CDR3 sequence (DNA): TGTGCCAGCTCACCACTCATAGCGGAGAAGGGAAATGAGCAGTTCTTC. Translated, it gives CASSPLIAEKGNEQFF.

CDR3: CASTTEGRSYEQYF. The CDR3 DNA is TGTGCCAGCACCACTGAGGGACGGAGCTACGAGCAGTACTTC. The chain couples TRBV7-9 to TRBJ2-7; possibly TRBD1 or TRBD2 for D (5 bases each). Trimming removed 7 bases at V and 3 bases at J, with 16 bases between. The germline CDR1 and CDR2 sequences are SEHNR and FQNEAQ (reference sequence). The CDR3 extends over 14 amino acids.

This clonotype has at least ten counts. The chain links TRBV6-6 to TRBJ1-5; D may be TRBD1 (5 bases). Germline V CDR1 and CDR2: MNHNY, SVGAGI (reference sequence). V lost 0 bases and J lost 4, with 16 bases in between. This CDR3 has 17 amino acids. CDR3 in DNA: TGTGCCAGCAGTTACTCGCCTCAGGGTCCCGTTAATCAGCCCCAGCATTTT. Translating it yields CASSYSPQGPVNQPQHF.

This clonotype came up a few times. The chain is built from TRBV27 and TRBJ1-2, with TRBD1 identical over 8 bases. The germline CDR1 and CDR2 sequences are MNHEY and SMNVEV (reference sequence). CDR3 size: 16 residues. V dropped 6 bases and J dropped 1; count of bases not matched to a gene: 10. The CDR3 is CASRFQGARGNYGYTF. CDR3 DNA sequence: TGTGCCAGCAGGTTTCAGGGGGCCAGGGGTAACTATGGCTACACCTTC.

This clonotype was observed many times. V usage is TRBV7-9 and J usage is TRBJ1-4; D might be TRBD1 (6 bases). This CDR3 has 16 residues. Germline CDR1 and CDR2: SEHNR and FQNEAQ (reference sequence). V was trimmed by 5 bases and J by 8 bases, leaving 21 bases between them. CDR3 in DNA: TGTGCCAGCAGCCTGACCAACGGGGGGCAGGAGGAAAAACTGTTTTTT. Amino acids: CASSLTNGGQEEKLFF.

This clonotype was seen repeatedly, ten times or more. The chain uses TRBV6-5 and TRBJ2-2; D not resolved. CDR3 length equals 13 residues. The germline V gene has CDR1 MNHEY and CDR2 SVGAGI. V dropped 0 bases and J dropped 6 bases, with 5 bases sitting between them. CDR3 in DNA: TGTGCCAGCAGTTACTCATGGGCCGGGGAGCTGTTTTTT. Protein product: CASSYSWAGELFF.

This clonotype appeared many times. The chain couples TRBV4-1 to TRBJ2-7, with D possibly called TRBD1 or TRBD2 (5 bases each). The CDR3 consists of 18 residues. The germline V gene encodes CDR1 MGHRA and CDR2 YSYEKL. V lost 5 bases, J lost 3 bases, and 26 bases lay in between. DNA of the CDR3: TGCGCCAGCAGCTACGCCGATAGACCCGGGACGGTACTCTACGAGCAGTACTTC. This encodes CASSYADRPGTVLYEQYF.

This clonotype has ten or more counts. The V gene is TRBV27, the J gene TRBJ2-3; 8 bases are shared with TRBD2. The CDR3 loop spans 16 amino acids. V was pared by 6 bases and J by 0 bases, with 8 bases of the junction left unmatched. Germline loops: CDR1 MNHEY, CDR2 SMNVEV (reference sequence). The CDR3 sequence: CASSPGGDKSTDTQYF. The CDR3 bases are TGTGCCAGCAGCCCCGGGGGGGACAAAAGCACAGATACGCAGTATTTT.

This clonotype has just a few counts. This chain links TRBV10-2 with TRBJ1-2; D gene unclear. The CDR3 runs 16 residues. Germline CDR1 reads WSHSY; CDR2 reads SAAADI. V lost 0 bases, J lost 6 bases, and 17 bases lay in between. DNA of the CDR3: TGCGCCAGCAGTGAGTCGGCAAGGGCCCCTCGGGATGGCTACACCTTC. Its translation: CASSESARAPRDGYTF.

This clonotype was recorded at least ten times. The J gene is TRBJ2-7, the V gene TRBV12-3 or TRBV12-4; D is uncertain. The V and J ends lost 8 bases and 0 bases respectively, with 8 bases between them. The CDR3 is 12 residues long. CDR3 in amino acids: CASSANSYEQYF. The CDR3 DNA reads TGTGCCAGCTCGGCGAACTCCTACGAGCAGTACTTC.

In this sample, this clonotype turned up a few times. The V and J genes are TRBV24-1 and TRBJ2-7; D gene unclear. Germline V gene data show CDR1 as KGHDR and CDR2 as SFDVKD. The CDR3 spans 13 residues. The V gene lost 4 bases and the J gene lost 5 bases, with 11 bases spanning the gap. CDR3 bases: TGTGCCACCAGTGACCCACCTGGCCACGAGCAGTACTTC. Its translation: CATSDPPGHEQYF.

The sample holds a few counts of this clonotype. The chain joins TRBV20-1 to TRBJ1-6, with TRBD1 identical over 7 bases. Germline CDR1 reads DFQATT; CDR2 reads SNEGSKA (reference sequence). This CDR3 contains 15 residues. With V trimmed by 1 base and J by 6 bases, 6 bases remained unmatched. The CDR3: CSARAGRGSNSPLHF. CDR3 nucleotides: TGCAGTGCTAGAGCCGGCAGGGGGTCTAATTCACCCCTCCACTTT.

The genes are TRBV20-1 and TRBJ2-7; a weak D match, TRBD2 (6 bases). CDR1 is DFQATT, CDR2 SNEGSKA, per germline (reference sequence). Trimming shortened V by 5 bases and J by 4 bases, and 15 bases separated the two germline ends. This CDR3 region has 13 residues. This chain's CDR3 is CSASEGPFYEQYF. The CDR3 region has the DNA TGCAGTGCTTCGGAGGGCCCCTTTTACGAGCAGTACTTC.

This clonotype was observed a handful of times. This chain connects TRBV27 to TRBJ1-1; 7 nucleotides align to TRBD1. With V trimmed by 4 bases and J by 5 bases, 19 bases remained unmatched. The V gene's germline CDR1 is MNHEY and CDR2 SMNVEV (reference sequence). The CDR3 totals 18 residues. CDR3 nucleotides: TGTGCCAGCAGTTCACTCCGGACAGGAACGCTGGGAGTTACTGAAGCTTTCTTT. Translating gives CASSSLRTGTLGVTEAFF.

A few counts support this clonotype. CDR3 in DNA: TGCAGTGCTAGTCTTTTAGCGGGGCACGGGGAGCTGTTTTTT. It is translated as CSASLLAGHGELFF. The V and J genes are TRBV20-1 and TRBJ2-2; TRBD2 matches at 8 bases. Germline CDR1 is DFQATT and CDR2 is SNEGSKA (reference sequence). The junction had 7 bases not matched to a gene; V was cut back by 3 bases and J by 7 bases. The CDR3 is 14 amino acids.